Presented here are 21 T cell receptor beta chains from one specimen sequenced in a study of blood T cell repertoires in COVID-19. Repertoires were generated with immunoSEQ multiplex PCR, while TCRdb's copy carries only in-frame clones and drops some. Among 350,000 or so clones listed, 90% were seen once. The sequencing sample was made of peripheral blood. These receptors were collected from a man aged 18 to 35 with active or convalescent COVID-19.

The chain recombines TRBV5-6 with TRBJ2-3; 7 nucleotides agree with TRBD1. CDR3 size: 17 residues. V lost 0 bases to trimming and J lost 3 bases; unmatched junction nucleotides: 10. From germline, CDR1 is SGHDT and CDR2 YYEEEE. CDR3: CASSLGPTGARTDTQYF. CDR3 sequence (DNA): TGTGCCAGCAGCTTGGGCCCTACAGGGGCCAGGACAGATACGCAGTATTTT.

This clone was detected only once. The J gene is TRBJ2-6, the V gene TRBV6-2 or TRBV6-3; D is ambiguous. The CDR3 contains 14 residues. Per the germline V gene, CDR1 is MNHEY and CDR2 is SVGEGT. With 8 bases removed from V and 2 bases from J, the gap between germline ends came to 10 bases. As DNA, the CDR3 is TGTGCCAGCCGTTTCTTCGCTGGGGCCAACGTCCTGACTTTC. It specifies CASRFFAGANVLTF.

This rearrangement joins TRBV5-6 to TRBJ1-4, with unresolved D. The CDR3 covers 18 residues. V lost 4 bases to trimming and J lost 7 bases, with 26 bases between them. Per germline, CDR1 SGHDT and CDR2 YYEEEE. DNA of the CDR3: TGTGCCAGCAGCCTCAAAAGGTCGGTTTCGGGGTTAGGTGAAAAACTGTTTTTT. Its translation is CASSLKRSVSGLGEKLFF. The variable domain in full, completed from reference TRBV5-6 and TRBJ1-4, reads DAGVTQSPTHLIKTRGQQVTLRCSPKSGHDTVSWYQQALGQGPQFIFQYYEEEERQRGNFPDRFSGHQFPNYSSELNVNALLLGDSALYLCASSLKRSVSGLGEKLFFGSGTQLSVL.

Written as DNA, the CDR3 is TGTGCCAGCAGTTTCCTACAGGGCACTGAAGCTTTCTTT. This encodes CASSFLQGTEAFF. The chain employs TRBV28 and TRBJ1-1, with D possibly being TRBD1 (6 bases). Looked up from germline, CDR1 is MDHEN and CDR2 is SYDVKM. The CDR3 has 13 residues. V was trimmed by 3 bases and J by 4 bases, leaving 9 bases between them. The entire variable domain, with the rest obtained from reference TRBV28 and TRBJ1-1, is as follows: DVKVTQSSRYLVKRTGEKVFLECVQDMDHENMFWYRQDPGLGLRLIYFSYDVKMKEKGDIPEGYSVSREKKERFSLILESASTNQTSMYLCASSFLQGTEAFFGQGTRLTVV.

A remark on this clone: Other DNA sequences in the same sample also yield this CDR3. The chain recombines TRBV15 with TRBJ2-7; TRBD1 is a possible D gene (5 bases). The germline V gene has CDR1 LNHNV and CDR2 YYDKDF (reference sequence). The CDR3 consists of 14 residues. V dropped 0 bases and J dropped 6 bases, with 12 bases sitting between them. CDR3 coding DNA: TGTGCCACCAGCAGAGATAGGGGTTCTGGCGAGCAGTACTTC. It encodes CATSRDRGSGEQYF.

This chain links TRBV9 with TRBJ1-2; TRBD1 aligns across 7 bases. V lost 3 bases, J lost 8 bases, and 19 bases stayed unmatched. This CDR3 spans 17 amino acids. Germline lookup yields CDR1 SGDLS and CDR2 YYNGEE. Here the CDR3 DNA reads TGTGCCAGCAGCGGAGGGACAGCGGCGGGGCGGTCGTTGGGCTACACCTTC. Residues: CASSGGTAAGRSLGYTF.

The chain recombines TRBV18 with TRBJ2-7, with 13 nucleotides matching TRBD2. J gave up 3 bases and V 4 bases, and 3 bases lay outside the gene matches. Germline lookup yields CDR1 KGHSH and CDR2 LQKENI. The CDR3 contains 15 residues. This chain's CDR3 is CASSQGTSGIYEQYF. CDR3 nucleotides: TGTGCCAGCTCACAAGGGACTAGCGGGATCTACGAGCAGTACTTC.

This chain connects TRBV6-4 to TRBJ1-2, with 11 bases identical to TRBD1. There are 15 residues in the CDR3. The germline V gene has CDR1 MRHNA and CDR2 SNTAGT. J lost 8 bases, V lost 5 bases, and 10 bases had no gene match. CDR3 in DNA: TGTGCCAGCAGTTTAGTTGCGGGACAGGGGGTCGGCTACACCTTC. Its protein is CASSLVAGQGVGYTF.

The J gene is TRBJ1-4, the V gene TRBV28; D is perhaps TRBD1 (5 bases). The CDR3 runs 12 residues. From germline, CDR1 is MDHEN and CDR2 SYDVKM. V was trimmed by 4 bases and J by 7 bases, leaving 7 bases between them. The CDR3 DNA follows: TGTGCCAGCAGTTCGGACATTGAAAAACTGTTTTTT. This gives the protein CASSSDIEKLFF. The full variable domain, completed using reference TRBV28 and TRBJ1-4, is DVKVTQSSRYLVKRTGEKVFLECVQDMDHENMFWYRQDPGLGLRLIYFSYDVKMKEKGDIPEGYSVSREKKERFSLILESASTNQTSMYLCASSSDIEKLFFGSGTQLSVL.

This chain connects TRBV5-1 to TRBJ2-5, with TRBD2 as a possible D gene (6 bases). The CDR3 contains 13 residues. Germline V gene data show CDR1 as SGHRS and CDR2 as YFSETQ. Trimming removed 4 bases at V and 2 bases at J, with 9 bases between. The CDR3 spells CASSPGLQETQYF. DNA for the CDR3: TGCGCCAGCAGCCCGGGACTTCAAGAGACCCAGTACTTC.

The chain couples TRBV9 to TRBJ1-1; D might be TRBD1 (6 bases). The CDR3 runs 15 residues. Between the trimmed V and J ends, which lost 0 bases and 1 base, there was a span of 10 bases. CDR1 and CDR2 from the germline V gene are SGDLS and YYNGEE. The CDR3 loop reads CASSVDTDRNTEAFF. The CDR3 nucleotides are TGTGCCAGCAGCGTAGATACGGACAGGAACACTGAAGCTTTCTTT.

This clone was observed once. The chain links TRBV6-5 to TRBJ1-5; TRBD1 is a possible D gene (5 bases). V was clipped by 5 bases and J by 2 bases, with 13 bases between them. The CDR3 has 15 amino acids. From germline, CDR1 is MNHEY and CDR2 SVGAGI. CDR3 in amino acids: CASSRTGYGNQPQHF. The CDR3 nucleotides read TGTGCCAGCAGTAGAACAGGCTACGGCAATCAGCCCCAGCATTTT.

V and J are TRBV7-3 and TRBJ1-5; no firm D call. Per the germline V gene, CDR1 is SGHTA and CDR2 is FQGTGA. The CDR3 runs 16 residues. Trimming took 2 bases from V and 0 from J, leaving 11 bases between them. CDR3 region: CASSLAAIYSNQPQHF. For the CDR3, the DNA is TGTGCCAGCAGCTTAGCCGCTATCTATAGCAATCAGCCCCAGCATTTT.

This chain joins TRBV28 and TRBJ2-7; possibly TRBD2 for D (5 bases). CDR1 is MDHEN and CDR2 is SYDVKM in the germline V gene. V shed 1 base and J shed 5 bases, with 15 bases lying between them. This CDR3 spans 15 amino acids. The CDR3 DNA is TGTGCCAGCAGTTTATTGGGGAGAGGCGTCAACGAGCAGTACTTC. Encoded protein: CASSLLGRGVNEQYF.

The rearrangement uses TRBV5-1 and TRBJ2-2; TRBD1 is a possible D gene (5 bases). The CDR3 has 16 residues. CDR1 is SGHRS and CDR2 is YFSETQ in the germline V gene. With 4 bases removed from V and 1 base from J, the gap between germline ends came to 14 bases. The CDR3 DNA follows: TGCGCCAGCAGCGTGCAGGCAGGGAAGAACACCGGGGAGCTGTTTTTT. This gives the protein CASSVQAGKNTGELFF.

This chain connects TRBV21-1 to TRBJ2-4; the DNA was not compared with TRBD1, the D call given in the table. TRBV21-1 is a pseudogene segment. This CDR3 comprises 16 residues. Here the CDR3 DNA reads TGTGCCAGCAGCAAGGTCCTGACAGGGGGCCTAAACATTCAGTACTTC. Protein sequence: CASSKVLTGGLNIQYF.

The chain is built from TRBV5-1 and TRBJ1-4; weak D call: TRBD1 (6 bases). There are 15 residues in the CDR3. The ends were cut back, 6 bases at V and 1 base at J, with 13 bases in the middle. The germline CDR1 and CDR2 sequences are SGHRS and YFSETQ. The CDR3 DNA reads TGCGCCAGCACCCAGGGGAAGGGAACTAATGAAAAACTGTTTTTT. As protein: CASTQGKGTNEKLFF.

V gene TRBV14 combines with J gene TRBJ2-7; tentatively, D is TRBD1 (6 bases). V was clipped by 0 bases and J by 3 bases, with 12 bases between them. Germline CDR1 is SGHDN and CDR2 is FVKESK. The CDR3 runs 15 residues. The CDR3 DNA follows: TGTGCCAGCAGCCAAGATGGGAACAGGGACTACGAGCAGTACTTC. It codes for CASSQDGNRDYEQYF.

This chain joins TRBV27 and TRBJ1-6; TRBD1 aligns across 9 bases. The CDR3 loop spans 15 amino acids. The germline V gene has CDR1 MNHEY and CDR2 SMNVEV (reference sequence). Unmatched junction bases numbered 2, after V lost 5 bases and J lost 3 bases. CDR3 DNA: TGTGCCAGCAGTGAGGGACAGGGCTATAATTCACCCCTCCACTTT. Translated: CASSEGQGYNSPLHF.

This clone was recorded once. CDR3 amino acids: CASSLMGGYGYTF. CDR3 DNA sequence: TGTGCCAGCAGTTTAATGGGGGGCTATGGCTACACCTTC. The chain links TRBV12-3 or TRBV12-4 to TRBJ1-2, with D maybe TRBD1 (5 bases). CDR3 length: 13 residues. V was shortened by 2 bases and J by 4 bases, with 8 bases between the two germline ends.

This sequence joins TRBV5-4 and TRBJ1-6, with 7 bases lining up with TRBD1. V was pared by 2 bases and J by 8 bases, with 4 bases of the junction left unmatched. This CDR3 spans 14 amino acids. CDR1 and CDR2 from the germline V gene are SGHNT and YYREEE (reference sequence). CDR3 sequence (DNA): TGTGCCAGCAGCTTCGACAGGGAGTATTCACCCCTCCACTTT. This translates into CASSFDREYSPLHF. The full variable domain, in which reference TRBV5-4 and TRBJ1-6 provide the parts outside the CDR3, is ETGVTQSPTHLIKTRGQQVTLRCSSQSGHNTVSWYQQALGQGPQFIFQYYREEENGRGNFPPRFSGLQFPNYSSELNVNALELDDSALYLCASSFDREYSPLHFGNGTRLTVT.